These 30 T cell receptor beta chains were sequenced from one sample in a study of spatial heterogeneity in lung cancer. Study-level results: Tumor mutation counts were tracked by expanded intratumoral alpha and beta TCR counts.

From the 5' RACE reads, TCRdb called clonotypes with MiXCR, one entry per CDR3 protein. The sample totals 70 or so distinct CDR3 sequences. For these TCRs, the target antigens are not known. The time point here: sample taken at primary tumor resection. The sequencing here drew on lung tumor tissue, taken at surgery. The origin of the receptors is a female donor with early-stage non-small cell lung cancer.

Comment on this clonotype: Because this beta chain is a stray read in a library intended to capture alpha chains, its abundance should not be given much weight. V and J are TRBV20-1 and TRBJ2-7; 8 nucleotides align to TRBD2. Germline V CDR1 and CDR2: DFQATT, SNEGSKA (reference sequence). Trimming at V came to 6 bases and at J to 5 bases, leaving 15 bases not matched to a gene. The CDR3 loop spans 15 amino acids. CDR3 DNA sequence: TGCAGTGCGGCTAGTCTGGCGGGGGGCCCCAACGAGCAGTACTTC. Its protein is CSAASLAGGPNEQYF.

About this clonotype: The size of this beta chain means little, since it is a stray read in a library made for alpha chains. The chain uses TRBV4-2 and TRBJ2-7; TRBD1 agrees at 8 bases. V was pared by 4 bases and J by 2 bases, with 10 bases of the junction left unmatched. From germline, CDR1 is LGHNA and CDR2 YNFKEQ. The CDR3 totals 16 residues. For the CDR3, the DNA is TGTGCCAGCAGCCTACCCCCGGGACAGGTGCCCTACGAGCAGTACTTC. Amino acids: CASSLPPGQVPYEQYF.

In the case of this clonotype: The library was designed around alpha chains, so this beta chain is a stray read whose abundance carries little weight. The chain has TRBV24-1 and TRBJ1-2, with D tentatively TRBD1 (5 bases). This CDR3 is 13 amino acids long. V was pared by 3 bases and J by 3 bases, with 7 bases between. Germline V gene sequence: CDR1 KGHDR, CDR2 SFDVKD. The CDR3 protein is CATSDLQDYGYTF. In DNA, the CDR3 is TGTGCCACCAGTGATCTACAGGACTATGGCTACACCTTC.

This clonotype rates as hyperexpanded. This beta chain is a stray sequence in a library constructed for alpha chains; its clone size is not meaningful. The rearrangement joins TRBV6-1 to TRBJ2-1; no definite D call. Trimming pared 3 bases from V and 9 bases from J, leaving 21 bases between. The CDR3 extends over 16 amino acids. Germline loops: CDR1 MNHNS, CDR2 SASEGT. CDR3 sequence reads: CASSDSVRAPDGEQFF. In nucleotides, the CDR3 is TGTGCCAGCAGTGACAGCGTACGGGCCCCAGACGGTGAGCAGTTCTTC.

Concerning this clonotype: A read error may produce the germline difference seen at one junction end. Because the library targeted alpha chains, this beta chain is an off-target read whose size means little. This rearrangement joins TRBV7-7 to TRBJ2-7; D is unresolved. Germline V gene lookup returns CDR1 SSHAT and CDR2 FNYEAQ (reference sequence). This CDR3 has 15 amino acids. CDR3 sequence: CASSLGPLPTYEQYF. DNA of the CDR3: TGTGCTAGCAGCTTAGGGCCACTACCAACCTACGAGCAGTACTTC.

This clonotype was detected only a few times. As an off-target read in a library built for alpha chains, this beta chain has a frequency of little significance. Here the CDR3 reads CASKSSGQGGGYTF. The CDR3 nucleotides read TGTGCCAGCAAAAGCTCAGGACAGGGAGGCGGCTACACCTTC. The rearrangement joins TRBV27 to TRBJ1-2; 8 nucleotides match TRBD1. Germline CDR1 reads MNHEY; CDR2 reads SMNVEV (reference sequence). CDR3 size: 14 residues. The V and J ends lost 7 bases and 8 bases, in that order; junction bases with no gene match: 12.

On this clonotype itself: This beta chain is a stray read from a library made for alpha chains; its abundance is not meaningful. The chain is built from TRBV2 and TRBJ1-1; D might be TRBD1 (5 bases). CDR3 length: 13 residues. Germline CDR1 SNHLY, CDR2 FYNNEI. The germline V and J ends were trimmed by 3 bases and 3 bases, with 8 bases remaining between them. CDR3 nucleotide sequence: TGTGCCAGCAGTGACCAGGGCCACACTGAAGCTTTCTTT. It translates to CASSDQGHTEAFF. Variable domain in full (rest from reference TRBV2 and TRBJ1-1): EPEVTQTPSHQVTQMGQEVILRCVPISNHLYFYWYRQILGQKVEFLVSFYNNEISEKSEIFDDQFSVERPDGSNFTLKIRSTKLEDSAMYFCASSDQGHTEAFFGQGTRLTVV.

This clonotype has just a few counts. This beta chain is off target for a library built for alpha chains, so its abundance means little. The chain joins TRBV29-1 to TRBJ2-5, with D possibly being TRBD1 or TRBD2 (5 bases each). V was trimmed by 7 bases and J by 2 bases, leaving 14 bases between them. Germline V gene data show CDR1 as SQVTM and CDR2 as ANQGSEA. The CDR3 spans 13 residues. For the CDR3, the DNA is TGCAGCGCCCCCGGGGCGTCACAAGAGACCCAGTACTTC. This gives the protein CSAPGASQETQYF.

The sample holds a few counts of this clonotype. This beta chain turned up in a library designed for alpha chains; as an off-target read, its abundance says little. The CDR3 sequence: CSAAGPVQPQHF. CDR3 nucleotide sequence: TGCAGTGCCGCCGGCCCCGTTCAGCCCCAGCATTTT. The rearrangement joins TRBV20-1 to TRBJ1-5; D call uncertain. The V end lost 6 bases, the J end lost 6 bases, and 12 bases lay between the germline ends. Germline assignment: CDR1 DFQATT and CDR2 SNEGSKA (reference sequence). This CDR3 is built from 12 residues.

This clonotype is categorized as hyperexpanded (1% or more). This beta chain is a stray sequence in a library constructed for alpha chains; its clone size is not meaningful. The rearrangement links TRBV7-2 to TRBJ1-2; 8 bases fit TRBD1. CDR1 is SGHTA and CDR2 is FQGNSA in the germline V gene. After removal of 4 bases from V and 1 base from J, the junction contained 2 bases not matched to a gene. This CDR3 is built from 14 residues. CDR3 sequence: CASSSGGLNYGYTF. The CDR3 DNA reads TGTGCCAGCAGCTCAGGGGGCCTTAACTATGGCTACACCTTC.

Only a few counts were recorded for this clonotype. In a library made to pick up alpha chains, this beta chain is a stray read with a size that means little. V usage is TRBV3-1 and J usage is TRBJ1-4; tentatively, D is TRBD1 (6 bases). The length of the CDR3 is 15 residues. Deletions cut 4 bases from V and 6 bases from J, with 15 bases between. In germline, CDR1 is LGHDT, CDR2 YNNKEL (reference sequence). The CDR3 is CASSPGAVRYEKLFF. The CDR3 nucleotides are TGTGCCAGCAGCCCAGGGGCGGTTCGATATGAAAAACTGTTTTTT. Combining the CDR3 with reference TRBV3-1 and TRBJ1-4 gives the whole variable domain DTAVSQTPKYLVTQMGNDKSIKCEQNLGHDTMYWYKQDSKKFLKIMFSYNNKELIINETVPNRFSPKSPDKAHLNLHINSLELGDSAVYFCASSPGAVRYEKLFFGSGTQLSVL.

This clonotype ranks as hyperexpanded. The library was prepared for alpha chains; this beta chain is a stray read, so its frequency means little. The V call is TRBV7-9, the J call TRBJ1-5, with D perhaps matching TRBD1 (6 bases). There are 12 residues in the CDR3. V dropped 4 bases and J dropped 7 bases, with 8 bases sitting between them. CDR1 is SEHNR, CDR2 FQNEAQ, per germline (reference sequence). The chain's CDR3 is CASSSQGQPQHF. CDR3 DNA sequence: TGTGCCAGCAGCTCACAGGGACAGCCCCAGCATTTT.

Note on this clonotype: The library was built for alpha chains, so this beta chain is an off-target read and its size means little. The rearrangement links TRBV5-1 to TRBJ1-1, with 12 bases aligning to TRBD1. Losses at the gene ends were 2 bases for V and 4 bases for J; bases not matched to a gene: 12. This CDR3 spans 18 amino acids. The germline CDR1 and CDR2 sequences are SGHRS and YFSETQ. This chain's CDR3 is CASSFRTGTGGMGTEAFF. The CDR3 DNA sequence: TGCGCCAGCAGCTTCCGAACCGGGACAGGGGGCATGGGCACTGAAGCTTTCTTT.

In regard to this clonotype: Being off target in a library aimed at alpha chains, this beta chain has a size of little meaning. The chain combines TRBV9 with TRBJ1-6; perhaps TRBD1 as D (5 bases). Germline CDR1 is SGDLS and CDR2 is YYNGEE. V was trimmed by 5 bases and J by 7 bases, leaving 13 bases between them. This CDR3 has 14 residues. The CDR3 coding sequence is TGTGCCAGCAGTGAAGGGACGGGCAATTCACCCCTCCACTTT. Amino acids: CASSEGTGNSPLHF. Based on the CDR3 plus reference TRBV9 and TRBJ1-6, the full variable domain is DSGVTQTPKHLITATGQRVTLRCSPRSGDLSVYWYQQSLDQGLQFLIQYYNGEERAKGNILERFSAQQFPDLHSELNLSSLELGDSALYFCASSEGTGNSPLHFGNGTRLTVT.

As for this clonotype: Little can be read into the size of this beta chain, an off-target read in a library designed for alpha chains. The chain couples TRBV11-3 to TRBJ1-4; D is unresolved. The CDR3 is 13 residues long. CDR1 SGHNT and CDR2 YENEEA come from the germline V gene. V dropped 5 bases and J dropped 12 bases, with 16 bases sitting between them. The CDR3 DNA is TGTGCCAGCAGCGTCTCCTCAGATTTGGAACTGTTTTTT. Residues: CASSVSSDLELFF.

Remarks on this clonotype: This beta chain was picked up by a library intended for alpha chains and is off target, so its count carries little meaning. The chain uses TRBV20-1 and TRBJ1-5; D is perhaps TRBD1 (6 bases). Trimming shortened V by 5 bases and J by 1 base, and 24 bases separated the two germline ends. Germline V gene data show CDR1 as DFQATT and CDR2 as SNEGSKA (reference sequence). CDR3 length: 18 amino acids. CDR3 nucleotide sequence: TGCAGTGCTCTCAACACCCTCTGGACAGCCCGAAGCAATCAGCCCCAGCATTTT. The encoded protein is CSALNTLWTARSNQPQHF.

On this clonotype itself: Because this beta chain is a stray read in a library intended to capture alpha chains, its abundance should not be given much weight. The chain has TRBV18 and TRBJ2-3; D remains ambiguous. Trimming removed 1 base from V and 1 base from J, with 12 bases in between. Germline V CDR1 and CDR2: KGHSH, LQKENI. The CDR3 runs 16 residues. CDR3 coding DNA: TGTGCCAGCTCACCACTTCCGGGTCCCGGCACAGATACGCAGTATTTT. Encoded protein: CASSPLPGPGTDTQYF.

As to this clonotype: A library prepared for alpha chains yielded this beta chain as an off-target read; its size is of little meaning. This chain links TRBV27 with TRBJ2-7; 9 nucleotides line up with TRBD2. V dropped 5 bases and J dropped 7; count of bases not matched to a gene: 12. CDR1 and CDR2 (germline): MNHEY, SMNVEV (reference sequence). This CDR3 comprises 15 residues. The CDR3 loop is CASSPVGGRAQEQYF. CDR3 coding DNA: TGTGCCAGCAGTCCCGTAGGCGGGAGGGCCCAAGAGCAGTACTTC.

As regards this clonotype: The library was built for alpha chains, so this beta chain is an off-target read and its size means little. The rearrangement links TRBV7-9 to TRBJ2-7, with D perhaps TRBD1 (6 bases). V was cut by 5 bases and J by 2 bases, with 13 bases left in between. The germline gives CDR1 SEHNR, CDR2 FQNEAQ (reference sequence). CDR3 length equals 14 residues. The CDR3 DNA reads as TGTGCCAGCAGCCCTGGACAGCTAACCTACGAGCAGTACTTC. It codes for CASSPGQLTYEQYF. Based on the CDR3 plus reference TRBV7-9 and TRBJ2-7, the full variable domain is DTGVSQNPRHKITKRGQNVTFRCDPISEHNRLYWYRQTLGQGPEFLTYFQNEAQLEKSRLLSDRFSAERPKGSFSTLEIQRTEQGDSAMYLCASSPGQLTYEQYFGPGTRLTVT.

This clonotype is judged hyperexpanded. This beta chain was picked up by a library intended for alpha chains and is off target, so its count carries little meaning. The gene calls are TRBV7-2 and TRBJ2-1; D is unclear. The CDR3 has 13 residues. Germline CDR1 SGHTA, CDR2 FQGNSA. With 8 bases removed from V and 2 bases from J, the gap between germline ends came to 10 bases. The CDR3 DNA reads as TGTGCCAGCCAGATGTTGGCCTACAATGAGCAGTTCTTC. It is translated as CASQMLAYNEQFF.

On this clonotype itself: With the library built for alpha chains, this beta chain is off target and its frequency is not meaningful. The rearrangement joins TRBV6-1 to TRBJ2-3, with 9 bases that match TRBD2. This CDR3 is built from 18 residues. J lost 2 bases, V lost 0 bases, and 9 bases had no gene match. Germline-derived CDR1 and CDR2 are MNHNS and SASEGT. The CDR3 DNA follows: TGTGCCAGCAGTGAAGCGAAAGGGCTAGCGGGGCTCACAGATACGCAGTATTTT. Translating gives CASSEAKGLAGLTDTQYF.

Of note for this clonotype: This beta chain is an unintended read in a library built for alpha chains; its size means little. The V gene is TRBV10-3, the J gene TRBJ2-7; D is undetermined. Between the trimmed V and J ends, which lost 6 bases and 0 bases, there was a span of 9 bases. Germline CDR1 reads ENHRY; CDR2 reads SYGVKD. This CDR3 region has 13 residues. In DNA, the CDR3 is TGTGCCATCAGCACGACCAACTCCTACGAGCAGTACTTC. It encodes CAISTTNSYEQYF.

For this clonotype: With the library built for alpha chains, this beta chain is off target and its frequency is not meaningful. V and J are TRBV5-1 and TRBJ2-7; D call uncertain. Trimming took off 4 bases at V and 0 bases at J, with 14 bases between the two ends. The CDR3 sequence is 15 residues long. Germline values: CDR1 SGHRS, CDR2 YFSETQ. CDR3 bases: TGCGCCAGCAGCCCGGACGGTCTAAGCTCCTACGAGCAGTACTTC. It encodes CASSPDGLSSYEQYF.

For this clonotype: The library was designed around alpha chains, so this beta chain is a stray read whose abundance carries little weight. CDR3 coding DNA: TGTGCCAGCAGCTTAAGGGGGGCTGAGCAGTTCTTC. It codes for CASSLRGAEQFF. This sequence joins TRBV7-3 and TRBJ2-1; TRBD1 or TRBD2 may be the D gene (6 bases each). V was shortened by 1 base and J by 9 bases, with 7 bases between the two germline ends. The germline V gene has CDR1 SGHTA and CDR2 FQGTGA. The CDR3 is made up of 12 amino acids.

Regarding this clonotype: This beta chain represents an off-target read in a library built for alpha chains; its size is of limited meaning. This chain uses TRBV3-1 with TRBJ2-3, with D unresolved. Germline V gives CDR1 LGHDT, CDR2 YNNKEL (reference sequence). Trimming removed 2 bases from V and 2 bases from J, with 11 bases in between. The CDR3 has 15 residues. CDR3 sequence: CASSQLDRSTDTQYF. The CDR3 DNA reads TGTGCCAGCAGCCAATTGGACCGTTCCACAGATACGCAGTATTTT.

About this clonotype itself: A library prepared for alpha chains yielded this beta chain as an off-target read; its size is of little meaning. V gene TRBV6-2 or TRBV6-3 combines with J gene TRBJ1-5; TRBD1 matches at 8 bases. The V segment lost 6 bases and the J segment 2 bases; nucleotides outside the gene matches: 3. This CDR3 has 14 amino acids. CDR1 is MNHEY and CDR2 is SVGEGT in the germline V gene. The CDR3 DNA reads TGTGCCAGCAGCTGGACAGGGCGCAATCAGCCCCAGCATTTT. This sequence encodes CASSWTGRNQPQHF.

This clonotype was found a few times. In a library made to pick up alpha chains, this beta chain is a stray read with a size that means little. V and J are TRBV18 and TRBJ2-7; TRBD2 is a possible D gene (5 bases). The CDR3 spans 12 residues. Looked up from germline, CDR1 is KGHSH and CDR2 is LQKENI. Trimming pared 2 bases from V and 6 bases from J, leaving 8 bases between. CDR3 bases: TGTGCCAGCTCACCAGGGAGAGTCGAGCAGTACTTC. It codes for CASSPGRVEQYF.

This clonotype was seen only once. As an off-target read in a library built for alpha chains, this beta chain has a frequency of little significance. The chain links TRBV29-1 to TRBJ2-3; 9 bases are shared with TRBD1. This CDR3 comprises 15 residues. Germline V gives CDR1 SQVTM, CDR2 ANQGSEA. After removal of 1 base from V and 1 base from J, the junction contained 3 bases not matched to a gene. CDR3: CSVEGQGDGTDTQYF. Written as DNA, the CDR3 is TGCAGCGTTGAAGGACAGGGGGATGGCACAGATACGCAGTATTTT.

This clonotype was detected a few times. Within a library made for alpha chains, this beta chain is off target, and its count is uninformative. The CDR3 here is CSAHPETGELFF. CDR3 nucleotide sequence: TGCAGCGCCCACCCCGAGACCGGGGAGCTGTTTTTT. V usage is TRBV29-1 and J usage is TRBJ2-2; unclear D gene. CDR3 size: 12 residues. The V gene's germline CDR1 is SQVTM and CDR2 ANQGSEA. The V gene lost 7 bases and the J gene lost 5 bases, with 11 bases spanning the gap.

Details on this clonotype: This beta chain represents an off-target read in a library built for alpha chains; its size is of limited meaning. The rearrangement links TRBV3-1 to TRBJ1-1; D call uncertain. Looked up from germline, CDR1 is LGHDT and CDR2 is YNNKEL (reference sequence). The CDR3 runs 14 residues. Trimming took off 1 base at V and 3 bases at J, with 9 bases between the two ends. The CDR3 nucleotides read TGTGCCAGCAGCCAAGTAACCCCGGACACTGAAGCTTTCTTT. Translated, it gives CASSQVTPDTEAFF.